Each of the 10 T cell receptor beta chains below was sequenced from the same sample in a study of technical replicates of blood from several donors. Repertoires were generated with immunoSEQ multiplex PCR, while TCRdb's copy carries only in-frame clones and drops some. This table holds over 90,000 clones, about 95% found once. The sample comprised T cells isolated from PBMCs. The receptors here all came from a human donor in good health.

The J gene is TRBJ2-3, the V gene TRBV6-5; 9 nucleotides line up with TRBD2. The CDR3 is 14 residues long. The germline V gene has CDR1 MNHEY and CDR2 SVGAGI. Trimming removed 6 bases from V and 1 base from J; junction bases left unmatched: 2. In DNA form, the CDR3 reads TGTGCCAGCAGATGGACTAGCGGCACAGATACGCAGTATTTT. This sequence encodes CASRWTSGTDTQYF.

This sequence joins TRBV10-3 and TRBJ2-2; 7 bases match TRBD1. The V gene end was trimmed by 6 bases and the J gene end by 3 bases; junction bases not matched to a gene: 10. This CDR3 comprises 16 residues. Per germline, CDR1 ENHRY and CDR2 SYGVKD. The CDR3 protein is CAIRVERQGYTGELFF. CDR3 nucleotide sequence: TGTGCCATCAGAGTCGAGAGACAGGGTTACACCGGGGAGCTGTTTTTT.

The rearrangement links TRBV18 to TRBJ2-2; no clear D. Germline CDR1 KGHSH, CDR2 LQKENI. The CDR3 loop spans 14 amino acids. The V gene lost 3 bases and the J gene lost 2 bases, with 7 bases spanning the gap. The CDR3 DNA reads as TGTGCCAGCTCACCGGCCAGTAACACCGGGGAGCTGTTTTTT. The encoded protein is CASSPASNTGELFF.

V is TRBV28 and J is TRBJ2-1; 8 bases map to TRBD1. Germline assignment: CDR1 MDHEN and CDR2 SYDVKM. CDR3 size: 19 residues. Trimming took 5 bases from V and 3 from J; bases not matched to a gene: 18. The CDR3 loop reads CASSGPGGVLGRNYNEQFF. The DNA of the CDR3 is TGTGCCAGCAGTGGTCCAGGGGGCGTTTTGGGCAGAAACTACAATGAGCAGTTCTTC.

The chain carries TRBV11-3 and TRBJ1-1; D uncertain. Germline CDR1 reads SGHNT; CDR2 reads YENEEA. V lost 4 bases, J lost 5 bases, and 5 bases lay in between. There are 11 residues in the CDR3. The CDR3 nucleotides are TGTGCCAGCAGCTCTGAGACTGAAGCTTTCTTT. Its protein is CASSSETEAFF.

The rearrangement uses TRBV6-1 and TRBJ1-2, with D tentatively TRBD1 (5 bases). V lost 0 bases and J lost 3, with 8 bases in between. CDR3 length: 14 amino acids. Germline V gene lookup returns CDR1 MNHNS and CDR2 SASEGT. CDR3 sequence (DNA): TGTGCCAGCAGTGAAGCGGGCAGGGACTATGGCTACACCTTC. This codes for CASSEAGRDYGYTF.

The chain links TRBV28 to TRBJ2-1, with 8 bases matching TRBD1. Germline-derived CDR1 and CDR2 are MDHEN and SYDVKM. The CDR3 covers 14 residues. V dropped 6 bases and J dropped 9; count of bases not matched to a gene: 10. The CDR3 protein is CASRTTGDRAEQFF. In DNA, the CDR3 is TGTGCCAGCAGAACGACAGGGGATCGGGCTGAGCAGTTCTTC.

This chain links TRBV4-1 with TRBJ1-5; 10 bases match TRBD1. Germline CDR1 and CDR2: MGHRA and YSYEKL. The CDR3 is made up of 16 amino acids. V was pared by 1 base and J by 9 bases, with 9 bases of the junction left unmatched. CDR3 protein: CASSQGTGTGELPQHF. CDR3 sequence (DNA): TGCGCCAGCAGCCAAGGAACCGGGACAGGGGAATTGCCCCAGCATTTT.

The chain employs TRBV5-4 and TRBJ2-3; TRBD1 matches at 10 bases. Germline V CDR1 and CDR2: SGHNT, YYREEE (reference sequence). This CDR3 has 16 amino acids. V was clipped by 0 bases and J by 6 bases; unmatched bases: 7. CDR3 region: CASSLGPTGGRDTQYF. The CDR3 nucleotides are TGTGCCAGCAGCTTGGGGCCGACAGGGGGCAGGGATACGCAGTATTTT.

The chain uses TRBV7-9 and TRBJ1-5; the D gene is possibly TRBD1 (5 bases). The CDR3 totals 15 residues. Trimming removed 1 base from V and 5 bases from J, with 12 bases in between. Germline CDR1 and CDR2: SEHNR and FQNEAQ (reference sequence). The CDR3 region is CASSLGTGWDQPQHF. The CDR3 bases are TGTGCCAGCAGCTTAGGAACAGGTTGGGATCAGCCCCAGCATTTT.